Shown below are 18 T cell receptor beta chains from a single sample sequenced in a study of blood T cells in healthy people across ages. A second PCR of roughly 7 to 11 cycles used a sample-barcoded 5' primer and a J-beta primer mix. Using its own MiXCR run on the 5' RACE reads, TCRdb lists one record per CDR3 protein. The data hold about 1.5 million distinct CDR3 sequences, with about 45% observed a single time. Sequencing was carried out using blood. Receptors originate from a woman younger than 35 in good health.

Only one count was recorded for this clonotype. This rearrangement joins TRBV29-1 to TRBJ2-1; 7 bases map to TRBD2. Germline V lookup: CDR1 SQVTM, CDR2 ANQGSEA. There are 15 residues in the CDR3. V lost 1 base, J lost 6 bases, and 9 bases stayed unmatched. The CDR3 region is CSVEALAERGNEQFF. The CDR3 bases are TGCAGCGTTGAAGCTCTAGCGGAACGGGGCAATGAGCAGTTCTTC.

The chain is built from TRBV3-1 and TRBJ1-1, with unresolved D. This CDR3 is 14 amino acids long. The V end was cut by 2 bases, the J end by 1 base, with 8 bases between. Looked up from germline, CDR1 is LGHDT and CDR2 is YNNKEL (reference sequence). The CDR3 loop reads CASSQMQKNTEAFF. Written as DNA, the CDR3 is TGTGCCAGCAGCCAAATGCAGAAGAACACTGAAGCTTTCTTT.

This clonotype was found a few times. At one end, the junction sequence differs from germline, possibly due to a read error. The chain recombines TRBV7-8 with TRBJ2-5; TRBD2 agrees at 11 bases. The CDR3 runs to 17 residues. From germline, CDR1 is SGHVS and CDR2 FQNEAQ. The CDR3 coding sequence is TGTGCCAGCAGCTCAGCGGGACTAGCGGTCTTCCAAGAGACCAAGTACTTC. Translation: CASSSAGLAVFQETKYF.

This clonotype came up once. The rearrangement uses TRBV2 and TRBJ1-2; a weak D match, TRBD1 (6 bases). Germline CDR1 SNHLY, CDR2 FYNNEI. With 1 base removed from V and 4 bases from J, the gap between germline ends came to 13 bases. The CDR3 consists of 15 residues. The CDR3 nucleotides are TGTGCCAGCAGTGAAGAGGGGGGGCCCGGCTATGGCTACACCTTC. Amino acids: CASSEEGGPGYGYTF.

The gene calls are TRBV28 and TRBJ1-6; maybe TRBD1 (6 bases). Deletions cut 5 bases from V and 10 bases from J, with 15 bases between. Germline loops: CDR1 MDHEN, CDR2 SYDVKM. This CDR3 is 14 amino acids long. The DNA of the CDR3 is TGTGCCAGCAGTCCACTCGACAGGAGCTCACCCCTCCACTTT. Translation gives CASSPLDRSSPLHF.

This CDR3 is CASSSPKRPSGGLYEQYF. For the CDR3, the DNA is TGTGCCAGCAGCTCGCCCAAACGTCCTAGCGGGGGGCTCTACGAGCAGTACTTC. The genes are TRBV7-9 and TRBJ2-7; 11 bases match TRBD2. This CDR3 region has 18 residues. Germline trimming cut 4 bases from V and 3 bases from J; bases unmatched to any gene: 14. Germline CDR1 is SEHNR and CDR2 is FQNEAQ (reference sequence).

This clonotype was observed at least ten times. This rearrangement joins TRBV3-1 to TRBJ2-1; the D gene is possibly TRBD2 (6 bases). CDR1 and CDR2 (germline): LGHDT, YNNKEL (reference sequence). The CDR3 is made up of 14 amino acids. V gave up 2 bases and J gave up 7 bases, with 12 bases separating them. Written as DNA, the CDR3 is TGTGCCAGCAGCCAACCGGGAGTAGGGAATGAGCAGTTCTTC. It is translated as CASSQPGVGNEQFF.

The V gene is TRBV7-2, the J gene TRBJ2-1, with unresolved D. V lost 5 bases and J lost 7, with 15 bases in between. This CDR3 region has 14 residues. Germline V gene data show CDR1 as SGHTA and CDR2 as FQGNSA. CDR3 sequence (DNA): TGTGCCAGCAGCCCGTACTCCTCGACTAATGAGCAGTTCTTC. It is translated as CASSPYSSTNEQFF.

This clonotype appeared a few times. V gene TRBV6-2 or TRBV6-3 combines with J gene TRBJ2-1, with D perhaps matching TRBD1 (5 bases). Germline V gene sequence: CDR1 MNHEY, CDR2 SVGEGT. Trimming removed 10 bases from V and 6 bases from J, with 13 bases in between. The CDR3 is 12 residues long. CDR3 sequence: CATTKRGNEQFF. The CDR3 coding sequence is TGTGCCACCACCAAAAGGGGCAATGAGCAGTTCTTC.

As concerns this clonotype: An end of the junction does not agree with germline; a read error may underlie this. The rearrangement links TRBV5-1 to TRBJ1-5; unclear D gene. CDR3 size: 16 residues. Looked up from germline, CDR1 is SGHRS and CDR2 is YFSETQ. The CDR3 sequence is CASSPNTEISNQPRHF. Written as DNA, the CDR3 is TGCGCCAGCAGCCCGAACACGGAGATTAGCAATCAGCCCCGGCATTTT.

The chain links TRBV7-9 to TRBJ1-1; tentative D call: TRBD1 (5 bases). The V gene's germline CDR1 is SEHNR and CDR2 FQNEAQ (reference sequence). CDR3 size: 14 residues. Trimming stripped 6 bases from V and 5 bases from J, with 16 bases between. CDR3 coding DNA: TGTGCCAGCAGTACGGACAACCGATTGACTGAAGCTTTCTTT. Translation gives CASSTDNRLTEAFF.

This clonotype has only a few counts. This chain joins TRBV2 and TRBJ2-1, with 9 nucleotides matching TRBD1. The V segment lost 1 base and the J segment 4 bases; nucleotides outside the gene matches: 5. Germline V gives CDR1 SNHLY, CDR2 FYNNEI. The CDR3 is 16 amino acids. The CDR3 nucleotides are TGTGCCAGCAGTGAAGTCGGGACAGGGACTTACAATGAGCAGTTCTTC. Residues: CASSEVGTGTYNEQFF.

V is TRBV12-3 or TRBV12-4 and J is TRBJ2-5; 9 positions agree with TRBD1. This CDR3 is built from 12 residues. After removal of 3 bases from V and 13 bases from J, the junction contained 6 bases not matched to a gene. This CDR3 is CASSFSGTGPYF. Written as DNA, the CDR3 is TGTGCCAGCAGTTTCTCCGGGACAGGGCCGTACTTC.

The gene calls are TRBV20-1 and TRBJ2-1, with D maybe TRBD1 (6 bases). The germline gives CDR1 DFQATT, CDR2 SNEGSKA (reference sequence). V was pared by 6 bases and J by 10 bases, with 19 bases between. This CDR3 contains 13 residues. CDR3: CSAADNRVNEQFF. The CDR3 DNA reads as TGCAGTGCGGCCGATAACAGGGTAAACGAGCAGTTCTTC.

The chain has TRBV6-5 and TRBJ1-2; TRBD1 matches at 7 bases. The ends lost 0 bases at V and 6 bases at J; junction bases unmatched: 10. Germline lookup yields CDR1 MNHEY and CDR2 SVGAGI. The CDR3 sequence is 16 residues long. CDR3 protein: CASSYSLMYTGDGYTF. The CDR3 nucleotides are TGTGCCAGCAGTTACTCGCTTATGTATACAGGGGATGGCTACACCTTC.

This clonotype has just a few counts. The chain has TRBV20-1 and TRBJ1-4; D unresolved. Germline V gives CDR1 DFQATT, CDR2 SNEGSKA (reference sequence). This CDR3 contains 13 residues. Trimming took 3 bases from V and 3 from J, leaving 8 bases between them. CDR3 protein: CSASSGPNEKLFF. The DNA of the CDR3 is TGCAGTGCTAGTTCTGGGCCTAATGAAAAACTGTTTTTT.

This clonotype was picked up a small number of times. The chain is built from TRBV27 and TRBJ1-2; the match to TRBD1 covers 7 bases. Trimming took 5 bases from V and 4 from J; bases not matched to a gene: 7. The germline gives CDR1 MNHEY, CDR2 SMNVEV (reference sequence). The CDR3 runs to 14 residues. CDR3 region: CASSPIAGGYGYTF. CDR3 in DNA: TGTGCCAGCAGTCCAATTGCAGGGGGCTATGGCTACACCTTC.

This chain connects TRBV2 to TRBJ1-1; no firm D call. Looked up from germline, CDR1 is SNHLY and CDR2 is FYNNEI. Trimming pared 3 bases from V and 5 bases from J, leaving 16 bases between. The CDR3 loop spans 15 amino acids. The CDR3 reads CASSEQSAGWTEAFF. DNA for the CDR3: TGTGCCAGCAGTGAGCAGTCAGCCGGATGGACTGAAGCTTTCTTT.